These T cell receptor beta chains were read from a single sample in a study of PD-1 blockade in classical Hodgkin lymphoma. Assay used: immunoSEQ multiplex PCR; TCRdb lists only in-frame clones, some missing. The data show roughly 94,000 clones, roughly 91% seen once. The specimen comprised peripheral blood mononuclear cells (PBMCs), sampled before the fourth cycle of nivolumab. The source of these receptors is a human donor with classical Hodgkin lymphoma. Each CDR3 is given without its conserved first and last residue. Clone size is shown for a subset of rows, as once, few, many or a class of expanded clone.

TRBJ2-1	TRBV5-1	-	ASSLGFNNEQF
TRBJ2-7	TRBV27	-	ASKGTSAYEQY
TRBJ2-1	TRBV6-5	-	ASSYSISVDNEQF
TRBJ2-1	TRBV16	-	ASSPPMNEQF
TRBJ1-2	TRBV9	-	ASSVGQGNFYGYT
TRBJ2-7	TRBV28	few	ASSLPWGAAEQY
TRBJ2-7	TRBV20-1	-	SAGTFSEQY
TRBJ1-1	TRBV13	-	ASSLPPEAVEAF
TRBJ2-1	TRBV9	-	ASSLDYNEQF
TRBJ2-2	TRBV4-1	-	ASSQEKASGRAYGLF
TRBJ1-6	TRBV5-6	once	ASSFEGNWNSPLH
TRBJ2-1	TRBV12-5	-	ASGLINEQF
TRBJ1-3	TRBV29-1	-	SVGTGRGNTIY
TRBJ1-1	TRBV4-1	-	ASSQVPATLGAF
TRBJ1-1	TRBV5-1	-	ASSNRGSNTEAF
-	TRBV27	once	ASSLESRDEQY
TRBJ1-1	TRBV28	-	ASSRMPGSEAF
TRBJ2-5	TRBV7-7	-	ASSFGGEETQY
TRBJ2-1	TRBV5-1	once	ASSLGDKGGNNEQF
TRBJ1-2	TRBV2	-	ASTRREDYGYT
TRBJ2-1	TRBV20-1	-	SAGHNEQF
TRBJ2-2	TRBV6-1	-	ASRPDTGELF
TRBJ2-4	TRBV2	-	ASSLRGDRENIQY
TRBJ1-2	TRBV15	-	ATSRADRDKGYT
TRBJ2-7	TRBV27	-	ASSSPGKTYEQY
TRBJ2-5	TRBV11-1	-	ASSYRDLKGTQY
TRBJ1-2	TRBV9	few	ASSSGSNYGYT
TRBJ1-2	TRBV27	-	ASRRRTGRGYT
TRBJ2-3	TRBV19	-	ASRALAADTQY
TRBJ2-7	TRBV11-2	-	ASSFSVSSYEQY
TRBJ2-6	TRBV19	-	ASSIDLTDYNRGANVLT
TRBJ1-1	TRBV5-1	-	ASSLWEGVEAF
TRBJ2-5	TRBV5-1	-	ASSFEGRVGETQY
TRBJ1-1	TRBV6-5	-	ASRRRGGNTEAF
TRBJ2-7	TRBV14	-	ASSFWGLANEQY
TRBJ2-1	TRBV7-8	-	ASSLRTEPGGEQF
TRBJ2-7	TRBV6-5	-	ASSYGGNPAYEQY
TRBJ1-2	TRBV19	-	ASYPGGTANYGYT
TRBJ1-2	TRBV5-1	-	ASSLGQMYGYT
TRBJ2-1	TRBV6-5	-	ASSYGGTAYNEQF
TRBJ1-5	TRBV10-3	-	AISDTGRVGQPQH